The clone carrying this T cell receptor beta chain was observed many times. The germline V and J ends were trimmed by 1 base and 0 bases, with 7 bases remaining between them. This CDR3 has 14 residues. Germline V gene sequence: CDR1 SGHTA, CDR2 FQGTGA. A single record per CDR3 protein comes from TCRdb applying MiXCR to the 5' RACE reads. The sample comprises just over 300,000 distinct CDR3 sequences, approximately 20% of which are singletons, and around 21% rests with the top ten. The record originates from a study of T-cell memory formation after mild COVID-19. The chain carries TRBV7-3 and TRBJ2-7, with a weak D call TRBD2 (6 bases). The sequence was collected from a man aged 18 to 30 who had mild COVID-19 (a few samples of this study predate the infection). Cell type and time point are not known. The source material was PBMCs or a T cell subset sorted from them (not recorded which). CDR3 protein: CASSLMGGSYEQYF. The CDR3 bases are TGTGCCAGCAGCTTAATGGGGGGCTCCTACGAGCAGTACTTC. The variable domain in full, completed from reference TRBV7-3 and TRBJ2-7, reads GAGVSQTPSNKVTEKGKYVELRCDPISGHTALYWYRQSLGQGPEFLIYFQGTGAADDSGLPNDRFFAVRPEGSVSTLKIQRTERGDSAVYLCASSLMGGSYEQYFGPGTRLTVT.